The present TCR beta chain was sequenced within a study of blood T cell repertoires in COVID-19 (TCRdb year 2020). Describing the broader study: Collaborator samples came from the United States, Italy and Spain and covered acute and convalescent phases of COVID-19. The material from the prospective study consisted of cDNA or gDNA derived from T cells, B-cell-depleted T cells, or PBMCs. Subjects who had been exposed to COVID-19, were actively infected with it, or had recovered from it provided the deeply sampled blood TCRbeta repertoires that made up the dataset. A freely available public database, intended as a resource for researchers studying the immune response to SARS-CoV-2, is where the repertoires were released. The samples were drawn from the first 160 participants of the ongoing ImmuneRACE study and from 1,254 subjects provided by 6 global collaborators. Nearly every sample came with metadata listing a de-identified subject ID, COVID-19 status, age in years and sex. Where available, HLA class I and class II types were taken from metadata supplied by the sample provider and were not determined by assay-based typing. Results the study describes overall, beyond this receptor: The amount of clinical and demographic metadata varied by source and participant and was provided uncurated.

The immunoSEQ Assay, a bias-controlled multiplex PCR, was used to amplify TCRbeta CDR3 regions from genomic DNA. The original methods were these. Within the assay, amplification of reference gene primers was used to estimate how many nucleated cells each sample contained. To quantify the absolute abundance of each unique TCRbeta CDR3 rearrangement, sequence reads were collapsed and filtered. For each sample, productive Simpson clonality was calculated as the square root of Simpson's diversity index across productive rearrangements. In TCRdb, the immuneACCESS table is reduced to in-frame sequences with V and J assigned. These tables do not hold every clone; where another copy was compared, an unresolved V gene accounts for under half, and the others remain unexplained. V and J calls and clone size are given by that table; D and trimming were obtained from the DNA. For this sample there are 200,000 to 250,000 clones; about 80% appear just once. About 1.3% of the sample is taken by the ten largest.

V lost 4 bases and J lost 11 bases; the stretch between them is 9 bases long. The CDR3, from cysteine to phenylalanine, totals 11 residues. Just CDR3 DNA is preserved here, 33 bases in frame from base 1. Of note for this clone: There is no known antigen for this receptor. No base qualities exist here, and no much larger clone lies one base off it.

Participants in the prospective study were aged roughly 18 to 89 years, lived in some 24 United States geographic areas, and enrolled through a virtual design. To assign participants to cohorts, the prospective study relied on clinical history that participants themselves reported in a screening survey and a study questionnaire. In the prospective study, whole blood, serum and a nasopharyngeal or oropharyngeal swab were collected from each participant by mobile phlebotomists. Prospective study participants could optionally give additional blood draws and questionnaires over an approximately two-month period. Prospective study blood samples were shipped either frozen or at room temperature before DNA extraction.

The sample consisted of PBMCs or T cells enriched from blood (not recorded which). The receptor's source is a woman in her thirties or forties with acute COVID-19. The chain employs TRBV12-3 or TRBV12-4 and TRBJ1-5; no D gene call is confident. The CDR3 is CASSSRKAQHF. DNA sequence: TGTGCCAGCAGTTCGCGCAAAGCCCAGCATTTT.